A single sample gave rise to the 20 T cell receptor beta chains below, sequenced in a study of blood T cell repertoires in COVID-19. TCRdb keeps only in-frame clones here, not all; method: immunoSEQ multiplex PCR. In the table there are tens of thousands of clones, about 89% of which are singletons. Input material: peripheral blood. These TCRs come from a woman in her 70s with acute or convalescent COVID-19.

This clone appeared once. The chain joins TRBV27 to TRBJ2-3; D not certain. There are 13 residues in the CDR3. Germline CDR1 MNHEY, CDR2 SMNVEV (reference sequence). V was shortened by 2 bases and J by 6 bases, with 9 bases between the two germline ends. The CDR3 here is CASSLLVEDTQYF. The CDR3 DNA reads TGTGCCAGCAGTTTACTAGTTGAGGATACGCAGTATTTT.

V gene TRBV15 combines with J gene TRBJ1-1, with D unclear. The CDR3 spans 14 residues. Germline CDR1 and CDR2: LNHNV and YYDKDF (reference sequence). The V and J ends lost 0 bases and 1 base respectively, with 6 bases between them. DNA of the CDR3: TGTGCCACCAGCAGAGAGTACGGGAACACTGAAGCTTTCTTT. Translating it yields CATSREYGNTEAFF.

CDR3 protein: CASSPQLAADYEQYF. The CDR3 bases are TGTGCCAGCAGCCCCCAACTAGCGGCTGACTACGAGCAGTACTTC. The chain combines TRBV28 with TRBJ2-7, with 8 positions matching TRBD2. CDR3 size: 15 residues. The V gene's germline CDR1 is MDHEN and CDR2 SYDVKM. Trimming took 6 bases from V and 3 from J; bases not matched to a gene: 10.

The genes are TRBV4-1 and TRBJ2-5; D perhaps matches TRBD1 (6 bases). Germline V gives CDR1 MGHRA, CDR2 YSYEKL. V shed 3 bases and J shed 4 bases, with 21 bases lying between them. CDR3 length: 17 amino acids. This CDR3 reads CASSQQVQGVAGETQYF. Written as DNA, the CDR3 is TGCGCCAGCAGCCAGCAGGTACAGGGCGTTGCCGGAGAGACCCAGTACTTC.

This clone was detected once. The gene calls are TRBV18 and TRBJ2-5; D remains ambiguous. Germline CDR1 reads KGHSH; CDR2 reads LQKENI. The CDR3 runs to 13 residues. Trimming left V 0 bases short and J 5 bases short, with 7 bases between. CDR3: CASSPPGSETQYF. CDR3 DNA: TGTGCCAGCTCACCACCGGGCAGTGAGACCCAGTACTTC. The variable domain in full, with the rest retrieved from reference TRBV18 and TRBJ2-5, is NAGVMQNPRHLVRRRGQEARLRCSPMKGHSHVYWYRQLPEEGLKFMVYLQKENIIDESGMPKERFSAEFPKEGPSILRIQQVVRGDSAAYFCASSPPGSETQYFGPGTRLLVL.

The J gene is TRBJ2-2, the V gene TRBV7-9; a weak D match, TRBD1 (5 bases). CDR1 and CDR2 (germline): SEHNR, FQNEAQ (reference sequence). The CDR3 runs to 16 residues. Trimming left V 4 bases short and J 3 bases short, with 15 bases between. The CDR3 loop reads CASSSGFGAHTGELFF. In DNA form, the CDR3 reads TGTGCCAGCAGCTCTGGCTTTGGGGCCCACACCGGGGAGCTGTTTTTT.

In its sample, this clone was seen a few times. This chain joins TRBV14 and TRBJ1-6; D gene ambiguous. The CDR3 contains 14 residues. Trimming shortened V by 2 bases and J by 7 bases, and 9 bases separated the two germline ends. CDR1 is SGHDN, CDR2 FVKESK, per germline. CDR3 region: CASSQSSTNSPLHF. For the CDR3, the DNA is TGTGCCAGCAGCCAATCGTCGACAAATTCACCCCTCCACTTT.

The CDR3 DNA sequence: TGTGCCAGCAGCCGGGACAGGGGAGGTGGGACCTACGAGCAGTACTTC. This gives the protein CASSRDRGGGTYEQYF. The chain joins TRBV2 to TRBJ2-7; 10 bases map to TRBD1. With 6 bases clipped from V and 2 bases from J, the junction kept 10 bases outside the gene matches. Germline V lookup: CDR1 SNHLY, CDR2 FYNNEI. The CDR3 is made up of 16 amino acids.

This chain connects TRBV10-3 to TRBJ2-5, with 10 bases matching TRBD1. V was pared by 10 bases and J by 5 bases, with 7 bases of the junction left unmatched. The CDR3 runs 13 residues. Germline V gene lookup returns CDR1 ENHRY and CDR2 SYGVKD. Written as DNA, the CDR3 is TGTGCCACCGGGACAGGGGATTCTGAGACCCAGTACTTC. Amino acids: CATGTGDSETQYF.

The rearrangement uses TRBV19 and TRBJ2-3; no definite D call. The CDR3 sequence is 14 residues long. V lost 3 bases and J 2 bases, leaving 9 bases between the germline ends. The V gene's germline CDR1 is LNHDA and CDR2 SQIVND (reference sequence). The chain's CDR3 is CASSIFPITDTQYF. DNA of the CDR3: TGTGCCAGTAGTATTTTCCCAATCACAGATACGCAGTATTTT.

This chain uses TRBV4-1 with TRBJ2-2; 8 positions match TRBD1. The J segment lost 6 bases and the V segment lost 5 bases, leaving 17 bases of the junction unmatched. Germline V gives CDR1 MGHRA, CDR2 YSYEKL. The CDR3 totals 18 residues. The CDR3 bases are TGCGCCAGCAGCTTCCGCGGGACAGGAGACCACCGGGCCGGGGAGCTGTTTTTT. Protein: CASSFRGTGDHRAGELFF.

The V call is TRBV19, the J call TRBJ1-5, with 8 nucleotides matching TRBD1. This CDR3 spans 16 amino acids. CDR1 and CDR2 (germline): LNHDA, SQIVND (reference sequence). J gave up 4 bases and V 1 base, and 6 bases lay outside the gene matches. The CDR3 here is CASSIGKDRENQPQHF. As DNA, the CDR3 is TGTGCCAGTAGTATAGGGAAGGACAGGGAAAATCAGCCCCAGCATTTT.

The J gene is TRBJ1-2, the V gene TRBV10-3; D unclear. The CDR3 covers 11 residues. Germline values: CDR1 ENHRY, CDR2 SYGVKD. Trimming cost V 0 bases and J 8 bases, with 4 bases left between them. The chain's CDR3 is CAISESRGYTF. The CDR3 DNA reads TGTGCCATCAGTGAGTCGAGAGGCTACACCTTC.

The CDR3, as DNA: TGTGCCAGCAGCTGGGGGACTAGCGGTTTATGCCCGAATGAGCAGTTCTTC. Amino acid sequence: CASSWGTSGLCPNEQFF. This chain joins TRBV7-9 and TRBJ2-1; TRBD2 agrees at 11 bases. Trimming cost V 4 bases and J 7 bases; bases outside gene matches: 12. CDR1 and CDR2 from the germline V gene are SEHNR and FQNEAQ (reference sequence). This CDR3 has 17 residues.

This clone has only a few counts. The chain has TRBV4-2 and TRBJ2-6; weak D call: TRBD1 (5 bases). This CDR3 is 20 amino acids long. V was cut by 0 bases and J by 0 bases, with 18 bases left in between. Germline loops: CDR1 LGHNA, CDR2 YNFKEQ. The chain's CDR3 is CASSQEGGHRKPSGANVLTF. As DNA, the CDR3 is TGTGCCAGCAGCCAAGAGGGCGGACACAGGAAGCCCTCTGGGGCCAACGTCCTGACTTTC.

This clone appeared a single time. The gene calls are TRBV10-3 and TRBJ1-2; the match to TRBD1 covers 7 bases. The trim removed 0 bases at V and 4 bases at J, leaving 14 bases unmatched. The CDR3 has 18 residues. Germline V CDR1 and CDR2: ENHRY, SYGVKD. CDR3 sequence (DNA): TGTGCCATCAGTGAGTCTTTAGCAGGGGGAGCCCCCTCCTATGGCTACACCTTC. Translated: CAISESLAGGAPSYGYTF.

J is TRBJ2-5 and V is TRBV2, with a tentative D call TRBD2 (7 bases). Deletions cut 8 bases from V and 4 bases from J, with 14 bases between. Germline CDR1 is SNHLY and CDR2 is FYNNEI. This CDR3 contains 13 residues. CDR3 amino acids: CASQGGGPETQYF. The CDR3 coding sequence is TGTGCCAGCCAAGGGGGGGGCCCAGAGACCCAGTACTTC.

The V and J genes are TRBV9 and TRBJ1-6; 8 nucleotides match TRBD1. This CDR3 has 15 amino acids. The J segment lost 11 bases and the V segment lost 3 bases, leaving 10 bases of the junction unmatched. Germline lookup yields CDR1 SGDLS and CDR2 YYNGEE. The CDR3 sequence: CASSALGTGATPLHF. In DNA form, the CDR3 reads TGTGCCAGCAGCGCTTTGGGGACAGGCGCAACACCCCTCCACTTT.

This chain connects TRBV7-2 to TRBJ2-3, with D uncertain. Germline V gene lookup returns CDR1 SGHTA and CDR2 FQGNSA. Trimming removed 4 bases from V and 6 bases from J, with 11 bases in between. This CDR3 has 13 residues. CDR3 nucleotide sequence: TGTGCCAGCAGCTCGCCGCTCCGGGATACGCAGTATTTT. This codes for CASSSPLRDTQYF.

The rearrangement uses TRBV5-1 and TRBJ2-1, with 9 bases matching TRBD2. J lost 3 bases, V lost 2 bases, and 18 bases had no gene match. CDR1 is SGHRS and CDR2 is YFSETQ in the germline V gene. The CDR3 consists of 20 residues. This CDR3 reads CASSFHRGNSGSQLYNEQFF. CDR3 DNA: TGCGCCAGCAGCTTCCACAGGGGTAATAGCGGGAGCCAGCTCTACAATGAGCAGTTCTTC. The full variable domain, its missing parts supplied by reference TRBV5-1 and TRBJ2-1, is KAGVTQTPRYLIKTRGQQVTLSCSPISGHRSVSWYQQTPGQGLQFLFEYFSETQRNKGNFPGRFSGRQFSNSRSEMNVSTLELGDSALYLCASSFHRGNSGSQLYNEQFFGPGTRLTVL.